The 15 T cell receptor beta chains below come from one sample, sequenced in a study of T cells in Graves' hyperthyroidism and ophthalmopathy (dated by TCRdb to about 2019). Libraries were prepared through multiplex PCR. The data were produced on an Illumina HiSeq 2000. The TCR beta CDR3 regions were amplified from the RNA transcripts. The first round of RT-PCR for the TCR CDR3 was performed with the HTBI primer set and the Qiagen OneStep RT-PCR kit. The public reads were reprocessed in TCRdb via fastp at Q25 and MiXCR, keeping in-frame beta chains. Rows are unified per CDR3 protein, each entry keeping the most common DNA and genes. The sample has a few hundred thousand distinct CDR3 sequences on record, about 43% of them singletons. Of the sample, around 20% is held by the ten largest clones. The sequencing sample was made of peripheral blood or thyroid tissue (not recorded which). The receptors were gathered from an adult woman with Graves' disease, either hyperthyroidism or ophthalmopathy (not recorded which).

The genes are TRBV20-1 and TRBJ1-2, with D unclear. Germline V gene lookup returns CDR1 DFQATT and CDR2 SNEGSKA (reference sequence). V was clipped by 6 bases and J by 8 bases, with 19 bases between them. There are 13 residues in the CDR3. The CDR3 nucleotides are TGCAGTGCCTGGAGCCTGGCAGATCCCGGCTACACCTTC. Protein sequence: CSAWSLADPGYTF.

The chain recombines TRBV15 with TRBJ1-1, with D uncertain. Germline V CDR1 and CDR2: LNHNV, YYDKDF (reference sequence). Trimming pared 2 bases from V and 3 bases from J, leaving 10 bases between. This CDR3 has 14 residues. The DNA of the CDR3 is TGTGCCACCAGCAGACCCGAAAGGGACACTGAAGCTTTCTTT. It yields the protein CATSRPERDTEAFF.

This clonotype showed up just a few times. CDR3 sequence (DNA): TGTGCCAGCAAAGATTTAATGAACACTGAAGCTTTCTTT. Its protein is CASKDLMNTEAFF. The genes are TRBV25-1 and TRBJ1-1; D is ambiguous. V lost 7 bases to trimming and J lost 0 bases, with 9 bases between them. Germline-derived CDR1 and CDR2 are MGHDK and SYGVNS. The CDR3 covers 13 residues.

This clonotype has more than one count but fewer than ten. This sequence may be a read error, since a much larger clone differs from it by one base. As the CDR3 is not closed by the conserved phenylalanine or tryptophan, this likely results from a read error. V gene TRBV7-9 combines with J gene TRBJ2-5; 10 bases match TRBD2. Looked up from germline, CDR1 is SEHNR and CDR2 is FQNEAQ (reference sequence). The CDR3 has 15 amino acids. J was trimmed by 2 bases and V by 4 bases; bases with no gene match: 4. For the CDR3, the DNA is TGTGCCAGCAGCTGGCTGACTAGCGGGCAAGAGACCCAGTACCTC. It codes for CASSWLTSGQETQYL.

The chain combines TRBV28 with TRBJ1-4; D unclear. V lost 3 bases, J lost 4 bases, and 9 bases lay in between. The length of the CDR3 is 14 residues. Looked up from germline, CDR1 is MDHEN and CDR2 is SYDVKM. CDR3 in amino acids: CASSFVAVNEKLFF. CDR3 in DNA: TGTGCCAGCAGTTTTGTGGCAGTTAATGAAAAACTGTTTTTT.

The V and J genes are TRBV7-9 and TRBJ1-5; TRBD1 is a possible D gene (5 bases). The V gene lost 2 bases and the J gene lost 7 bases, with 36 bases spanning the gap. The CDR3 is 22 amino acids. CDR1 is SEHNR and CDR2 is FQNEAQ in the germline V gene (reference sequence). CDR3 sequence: CASSLPSQGLGGGREGWQPQHF. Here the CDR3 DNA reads TGTGCCAGCAGCTTACCCTCGCAGGGCCTGGGGGGTGGCAGGGAGGGTTGGCAGCCCCAGCATTTT.

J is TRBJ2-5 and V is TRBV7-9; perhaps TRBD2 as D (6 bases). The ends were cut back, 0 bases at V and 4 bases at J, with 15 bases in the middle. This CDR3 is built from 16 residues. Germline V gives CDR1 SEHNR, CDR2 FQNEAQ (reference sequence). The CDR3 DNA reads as TGTGCCAGCAGCTTAGCGGGCCGGGGGATTGGAGAGACCCAGTACTTC. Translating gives CASSLAGRGIGETQYF.

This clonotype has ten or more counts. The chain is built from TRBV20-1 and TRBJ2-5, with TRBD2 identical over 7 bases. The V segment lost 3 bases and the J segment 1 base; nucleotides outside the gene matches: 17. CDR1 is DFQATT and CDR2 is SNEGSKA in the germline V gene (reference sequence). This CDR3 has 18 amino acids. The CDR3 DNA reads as TGCAGTGCTAGCTGCGCGGAGATTGAGAGGGAGGGCCAAGAGACCCAGTACTTC. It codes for CSASCAEIEREGQETQYF.

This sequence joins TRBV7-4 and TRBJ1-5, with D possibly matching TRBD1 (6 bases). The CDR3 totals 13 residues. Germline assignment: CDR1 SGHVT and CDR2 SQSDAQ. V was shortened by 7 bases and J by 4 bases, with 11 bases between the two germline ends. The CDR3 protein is CASTDRRNQPQHF. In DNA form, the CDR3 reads TGTGCCAGCACAGACAGGAGAAATCAGCCCCAGCATTTT.

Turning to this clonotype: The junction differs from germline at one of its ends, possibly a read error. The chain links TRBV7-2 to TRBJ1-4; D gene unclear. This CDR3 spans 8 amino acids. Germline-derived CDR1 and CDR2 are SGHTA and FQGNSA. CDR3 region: CASSPRSW. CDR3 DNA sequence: TGTGCCAGCAGTCCTAGGAGTTGG.

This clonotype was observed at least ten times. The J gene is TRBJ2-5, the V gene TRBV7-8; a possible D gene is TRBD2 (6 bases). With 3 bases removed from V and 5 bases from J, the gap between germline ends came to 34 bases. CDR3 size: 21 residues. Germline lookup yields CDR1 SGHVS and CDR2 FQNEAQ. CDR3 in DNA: TGTGCCAGCAGCTTGGATCTCTGGGACTCTATTGTACTGAGAAGGGTGGAGACCCAGTACTTC. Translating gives CASSLDLWDSIVLRRVETQYF.

CDR3 amino acids: CASSIPGSSYNEQFF. In DNA, the CDR3 is TGTGCCAGTAGTATTCCCGGAAGCTCCTACAATGAGCAGTTCTTC. The chain couples TRBV19 to TRBJ2-1; no firm D call. The CDR3 runs 15 residues. Germline CDR1 and CDR2: LNHDA and SQIVND (reference sequence). V was cut by 3 bases and J by 0 bases, with 9 bases left in between.

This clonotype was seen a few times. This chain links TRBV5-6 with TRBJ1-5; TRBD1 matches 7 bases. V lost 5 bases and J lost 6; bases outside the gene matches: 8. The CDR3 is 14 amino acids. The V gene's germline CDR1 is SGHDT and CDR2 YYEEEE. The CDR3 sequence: CASSLQGESQPQHF. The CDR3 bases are TGTGCCAGCAGTCTCCAGGGGGAGTCTCAGCCCCAGCATTTT. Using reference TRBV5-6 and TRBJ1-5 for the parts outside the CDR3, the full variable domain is DAGVTQSPTHLIKTRGQQVTLRCSPKSGHDTVSWYQQALGQGPQFIFQYYEEEERQRGNFPDRFSGHQFPNYSSELNVNALLLGDSALYLCASSLQGESQPQHFGDGTRLSIL.

The CDR3 sequence is CASSEGRLTEAFF. As DNA, the CDR3 is TGCGCCAGCAGTGAGGGGCGTCTTACTGAAGCTTTCTTT. This chain links TRBV10-2 with TRBJ1-1; D remains ambiguous. Germline CDR1 and CDR2: WSHSY and SAAADI. The CDR3 has 13 amino acids. Trimming stripped 2 bases from V and 5 bases from J, with 9 bases between.

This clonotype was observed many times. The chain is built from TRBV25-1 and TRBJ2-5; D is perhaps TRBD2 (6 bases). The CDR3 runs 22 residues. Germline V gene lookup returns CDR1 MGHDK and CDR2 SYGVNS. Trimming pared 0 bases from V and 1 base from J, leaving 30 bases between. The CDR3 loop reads CASSEYNETRRRPPGGQETQYF. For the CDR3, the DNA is TGTGCCAGCAGTGAATATAATGAAACGAGGCGGAGACCTCCCGGGGGCCAAGAGACCCAGTACTTC.